This entry is about one T cell receptor beta chain. What it binds is not known. The source of the sample is a study of shared clonotypes between healthy human individuals. Study overall: Donors had three CD4 naive, three CD4 memory, two CD8 naive and one CD8 memory plate apiece.

Repertoires were generated with immunoSEQ multiplex PCR, while TCRdb's copy carries only in-frame clones and drops some. The table includes hundreds of thousands of clones, around 72% detected once. Per germline, CDR1 SGHNT and CDR2 YENEEA. CDR3 length equals 17 residues. V lost 1 base, J lost 0 bases, and 12 bases lay in between. Study findings and constraints: With several donors compared, about 5.2% of naive CD4 clonotypes were shared. Naive subsets, compared against memory subsets, generally had larger estimated richness values.

Division of CD4+ cells produced a CD45RA+ naive subset and a CD45RA-negative memory subset. The source of this sequence is a woman aged 25 to 39 in good health. The chain carries TRBV11-3 and TRBJ2-2; the D gene is possibly TRBD1 (6 bases). The sequencing sample was made of memory CD4+ T cells sorted from blood. The subset denotes: CD45RA-negative fraction. CDR3 loop: CASSLAIGGANTGELFF. The CDR3 DNA sequence: TGTGCCAGCAGCTTAGCAATAGGGGGAGCGAACACCGGGGAGCTGTTTTTT.